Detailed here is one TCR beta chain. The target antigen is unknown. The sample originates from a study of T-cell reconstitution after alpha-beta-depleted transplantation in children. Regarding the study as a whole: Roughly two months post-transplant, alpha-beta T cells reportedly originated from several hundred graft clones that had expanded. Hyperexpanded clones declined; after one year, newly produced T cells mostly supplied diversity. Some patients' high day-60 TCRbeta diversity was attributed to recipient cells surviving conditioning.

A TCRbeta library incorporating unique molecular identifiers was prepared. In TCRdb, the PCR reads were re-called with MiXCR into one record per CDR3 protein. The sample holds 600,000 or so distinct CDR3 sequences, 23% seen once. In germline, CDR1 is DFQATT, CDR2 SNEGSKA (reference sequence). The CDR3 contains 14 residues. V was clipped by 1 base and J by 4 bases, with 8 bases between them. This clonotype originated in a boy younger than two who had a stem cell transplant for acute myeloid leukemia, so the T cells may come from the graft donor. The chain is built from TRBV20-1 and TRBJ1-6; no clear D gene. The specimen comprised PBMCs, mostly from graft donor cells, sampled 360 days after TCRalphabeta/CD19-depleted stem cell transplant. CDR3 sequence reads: CSARADRYNSPLHF. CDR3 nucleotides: TGCAGTGCTAGAGCTGATAGATATAATTCACCCCTCCACTTT.